A selection of T cell receptor beta chains follows, all from one sample in a study of shared clonotypes between healthy human individuals. This table comes from immunoSEQ multiplex PCR, and its TCRdb copy is limited to in-frame clones, with some not included. The table has about 980,000 clones, about 80% seen once; the top ten hold 1.5%. Sequencing was performed on memory CD4+ T cells sorted from blood. These receptors were collected from a man between 18 and 29 years old in good health. Each CDR3 is given with its conserved first and last residue. D genes are given only for firm matches. Rows may omit the clone size; those that give it use once, few, many or a size class.

j_call v_call clone_size d_call cdr3_nt cdr3_aa
TRBJ1-4 TRBV5-1 few TRBD1 TGCGCCAGCAGCTTGGCCGGGACAGGGGGGCAAGAAAAACTGTTTTTT CASSLAGTGGQEKLFF
TRBJ2-2 TRBV5-1 - TRBD1 TGCGCCAGCAGCACGGGACAGGTTAACACCGGGGAGCTGTTTTTT CASSTGQVNTGELFF
TRBJ1-5 TRBV5-1 - - TGCGCCAGCAGCCTGAGTGGGGTGGTCAATCAGCCCCAGCATTTT CASSLSGVVNQPQHF
TRBJ2-1 TRBV10-3 few TRBD2 TGTGCCATCAAGGGGACTAGCAGTGTTGGTGAGCAGTTCTTC CAIKGTSSVGEQFF
TRBJ1-1 TRBV19 - TRBD1 TGTGCCAGTAGGTCCTTTTTGGGACAGATGAACACTGAAGCTTTCTTT CASRSFLGQMNTEAFF
TRBJ2-1 TRBV7-9 - - TGTGCCAGCAGCAAAAATGGGTTGGGCGCAATTAATGAGCAGTTCTTC CASSKNGLGAINEQFF
TRBJ2-2 TRBV19 - TRBD2 TGTGCCAGTAGTATCGCCGCGGGGGGCGCGAACACCGGGGAGCTGTTTTTT CASSIAAGGANTGELFF
TRBJ1-4 TRBV5-1 - - TGCGCCAGCAGCCGCCGGGACGGAGAGAATGAAAAACTGTTTTTT CASSRRDGENEKLFF
TRBJ1-6 TRBV28 few - TGTGCCAGCAGTTTAGGGGGACTCTATAATTCACCCCTCCACTTT CASSLGGLYNSPLHF
TRBJ2-7 TRBV5-4 - - TGTGCCAGCAGCTTGATTAGACCAGGAGGATACGAGCAGTACTTC CASSLIRPGGYEQYF
TRBJ2-1 TRBV6-6 - - TGTGCCAGCCGCGGGGTGGGGAATGGGGATGAGCAGTTCTTC CASRGVGNGDEQFF
TRBJ2-1 TRBV15 - TRBD1 TGTGCCACCAGCAGCAGGACAGGGGTCTACAATGAGCAGTTCTTC CATSSRTGVYNEQFF
TRBJ2-7 TRBV5-1 - - TGCGCCAGCAGCTTGAAGACGGATACCTACGAGCAGTACTTC CASSLKTDTYEQYF
TRBJ2-2 TRBV6-1 - - TGTGCCAGCAGGGGGCTCGGCACCGGGGAGCTGTTTTTT CASRGLGTGELFF
TRBJ2-1 TRBV11-2 - - TGTGCCAGCAGCTTAAGTGGCGGCGGGTACAATGAGCAGTTCTTC CASSLSGGGYNEQFF
TRBJ2-5 TRBV29-1 - TRBD1 TGCAGCGTGGCGCTCTCCGGGACAGGGGGCGCGGGGGAGACCCAGTACTTC CSVALSGTGGAGETQYF
TRBJ2-1 TRBV5-4 - TRBD2 TGTGCCAGCAGCTTGGGAGGACTAGCGGGGAGTCAGTTCTTC CASSLGGLAGSQFF
TRBJ2-3 TRBV7-6 few - TGTGCCAGCAGCGGAGGCAGGGCGACAGATACGCAGTATTTT CASSGGRATDTQYF
TRBJ2-1 TRBV30 - - TGTGCCTGGAGTGACTCCAATGAGCAGTTCTTC CAWSDSNEQFF
TRBJ1-1 TRBV10-3 - - TGTGCCATCAGTGGGAATGGGAACACTGAAGCTTTCTTT CAISGNGNTEAFF
TRBJ1-6 TRBV28 - - TGTGCCAGCAGAGGAGCAGAGTATAATTCACCCCTCCACTTT CASRGAEYNSPLHF
TRBJ2-5 TRBV9 - TRBD2 TGTGCCAGCAGCCGGGGGGGACTTTACCAAGAGACCCAGTACTTC CASSRGGLYQETQYF
TRBJ2-5 TRBV19 - - TGTGCCAGTCCTACTTATGCCACGACTACCGAACAAGAGACCCAGTACTTC CASPTYATTTEQETQYF
TRBJ2-5 TRBV7-2 few TRBD1 TGTGCCAGCAGCTTGGGACAGGGGTCTCAAGAGACCCAGTACTTC CASSLGQGSQETQYF
TRBJ1-1 TRBV28 - - TGTGCCAGCAGTTTGGGCGGGGGCACTGAAGCTTTCTTT CASSLGGGTEAFF
TRBJ1-1 TRBV5-1 - TRBD1 TGCGCCAGCAGCTTGGAGACAGGGGTATGGGGGAACACTGAAGCTTTCTTT CASSLETGVWGNTEAFF
TRBJ2-1 TRBV2 - TRBD2 TGTGCCAGCTTTCTAGCGGGAGCTCAACAGTTCTTC CASFLAGAQQFF
TRBJ1-1 TRBV30 few - TGTGCCTGGAGCGAAACAGGGCCGAGGAATGAAGCTTTCTTT CAWSETGPRNEAFF
TRBJ2-1 TRBV2 - - TGTGCCAGCAGTGAAGCGCTGGGAAATGAGCAGTTCTTC CASSEALGNEQFF
TRBJ2-7 TRBV7-8 - TRBD1 TGTGCCAGCAGGCCCCCCTTTGAGACAGGGGCGTACGAGCAGTACTTC CASRPPFETGAYEQYF
TRBJ1-1 TRBV30 few TRBD1 TGTGCCTGGAGTCCCCTCGGGACAGGGACGAACGCTGAAGCTTTCTTT CAWSPLGTGTNAEAFF
TRBJ1-6 TRBV2 - TRBD1 TGTGCCAGCCAGCCAGGGGGTAACCCATCACCCCTCCACTTT CASQPGGNPSPLHF
TRBJ1-1 TRBV6-6 few - TGTGCCAGCAGTTCGACATCAATGAACACTGAAGCTTTCTTT CASSSTSMNTEAFF
TRBJ2-5 TRBV10-3 - TRBD1 TGTGCCATCACCCGGGACAGGGACCAAGAGACCCAGTACTTC CAITRDRDQETQYF
TRBJ2-2 TRBV11-3 - TRBD1 TGTGCCAGCAGCCCCACAAGGACAGGGGCTAACACCGGGGAGCTGTTTTTT CASSPTRTGANTGELFF
TRBJ1-2 TRBV29-1 - - TGCAGCGTTGGCACTAACTATGGCTACACCTTC CSVGTNYGYTF
TRBJ2-5 TRBV5-6 - - TGTGCCAGCAGCTGGGGACCTCGCTCCCCAGAGACCCAGTACTTC CASSWGPRSPETQYF
TRBJ1-1 TRBV19 few - TGTGCCAGTAGCGGCCAAGGCGGCACTGAAGCTTTCTTT CASSGQGGTEAFF
TRBJ2-3 TRBV10-3 - - TGTGCCATCATGGGTAGCACCTACACAGATACGCAGTATTTT CAIMGSTYTDTQYF
TRBJ2-5 TRBV5-4 - TRBD1 TGTGCCAGCAGCTTGGTCGGGACAGGGACAGAGACCCAGTACTTC CASSLVGTGTETQYF
TRBJ1-3 TRBV30 few - TGTGCCTGGAGCCTGCGGGAATTCGTCTCTGGAAACACCATATATTTT CAWSLREFVSGNTIYF
TRBJ2-1 TRBV7-9 - - TGTGCCAGCAGCCTTAGCGGCAATGAGCAGTTCTTC CASSLSGNEQFF
TRBJ2-1 TRBV4-3 few - TGCGCCAGCAGCCAAGGCCATTCGGGGAACAATGAGCAGTTCTTC CASSQGHSGNNEQFF
TRBJ2-7 TRBV7-2 - TRBD1 TGTGCCAGCAGCTTAGGGGGACAGGGTCTCGACGAGCAGTACTTC CASSLGGQGLDEQYF
TRBJ2-5 TRBV4-3 - - TGCGCCAGCAGCCAAGGTCCCCCGCATGAAGGAAAGACCCAGTACTTC CASSQGPPHEGKTQYF
TRBJ1-3 TRBV5-1 - - TGCGCCAGCAGCTTACCTTCCGGAAACACCATATATTTT CASSLPSGNTIYF
TRBJ1-1 TRBV19 - - TGTGCCAGTAGTAAAGGTCGGGGCTCAGGGTTAACTGAAGCTTTCTTT CASSKGRGSGLTEAFF
TRBJ2-7 TRBV7-8 - TRBD2 TGTGCCAGCAGCCCACGACTAGCGGGATCCACCTACGAGCAGTACTTC CASSPRLAGSTYEQYF
TRBJ1-2 TRBV25-1 - TRBD1 TGTGCCAGCAGTGAGGACAGGTTTTATGGCTACACCTTC CASSEDRFYGYTF
TRBJ2-7 TRBV5-6 once TRBD1 TGTGCCAGCAGCTTCGACGAACCCAAGACAGGGCGAGAGCAGTACTTC CASSFDEPKTGREQYF
TRBJ2-5 TRBV7-2 - - TGTGCCAGCAGCTTAGTTAGGGTTCAAGAGACCCAGTACTTC CASSLVRVQETQYF
TRBJ2-5 TRBV2 - TRBD2 TGTGCCAGCAGTGAAAGGGCTAGCGGGAGCGGTGAGACCCAGTACTTC CASSERASGSGETQYF
TRBJ1-1 TRBV29-1 - - TGCAGCGCGGGTAGCTCGAACACTGAAGCTTTCTTT CSAGSSNTEAFF
TRBJ1-1 TRBV5-4 - - TGTGCCAGCAGCTTGGATCGACAGCAGACTGAAGCTTTCTTT CASSLDRQQTEAFF
TRBJ1-1 TRBV9 - - TGTGCCAGCAGCGGAGGGGCAGTCAACGTGAACACTGAAGCTTTCTTT CASSGGAVNVNTEAFF
TRBJ1-1 TRBV28 - TRBD1 TGTGCCTGCAGGGGGCGCGACACTGAAGCTTTCTTT CACRGRDTEAFF
TRBJ2-2 TRBV11-3 many TRBD1 TGTGCCAGCAGCTTAGGGTGGCTGGACAGGGGCGTCCCCGGGGAGCTGTTTTTT CASSLGWLDRGVPGELFF
TRBJ2-5 TRBV6-1 - - TGTGCCAGCAGCGGAACTGCCATCCAAGAGACCCAGTACTTC CASSGTAIQETQYF
TRBJ1-1 TRBV5-6 - - TGTGCCAGCAGCTTTTGGACTAACACTGAAGCTTTCTTT CASSFWTNTEAFF